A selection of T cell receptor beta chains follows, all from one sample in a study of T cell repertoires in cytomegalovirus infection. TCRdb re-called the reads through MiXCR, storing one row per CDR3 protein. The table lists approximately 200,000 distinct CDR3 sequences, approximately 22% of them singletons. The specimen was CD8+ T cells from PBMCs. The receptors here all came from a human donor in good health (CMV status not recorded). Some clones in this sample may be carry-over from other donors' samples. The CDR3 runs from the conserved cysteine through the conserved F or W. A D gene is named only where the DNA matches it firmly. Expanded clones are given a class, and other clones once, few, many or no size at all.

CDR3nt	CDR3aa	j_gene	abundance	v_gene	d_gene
TGTGCCAGCAGTGAAAACCCCCCGGGACTAGCGGGGGGGTTTCTGAGCTCCTACAATGAGCAGTTCTTC	CASSENPPGLAGGFLSSYNEQFF	TRBJ2-1	.	TRBV2	TRBD2
TGTGCCAGCAGCCACCTGACAGGCGAACCCTACTATGGCTACACCTTC	CASSHLTGEPYYGYTF	TRBJ1-2	many	TRBV12-3/TRBV12-4	.
TGTGCCAGCAGCCCCGGGTGGCGGTATGGTGAGCAGTTCTTC	CASSPGWRYGEQFF	TRBJ2-1	.	TRBV13	.
TGTGCCACCCGTACCGGGACATCTAACTATGGCTACACCTTC	CATRTGTSNYGYTF	TRBJ1-2	few	TRBV10-3	.
TGTGCCAGCAGCTCGAAACTAGCGACCTACAATGAGCAGTTCTTC	CASSSKLATYNEQFF	TRBJ2-1	many	TRBV7-9	TRBD2
TGTGCCAGCAGTGGTGGAACAGGGGAGCGCTATGGCTACACCTTC	CASSGGTGERYGYTF	TRBJ1-2	.	TRBV25-1	TRBD1
TGTGCCAGCAGTTACGGGACTGCCAATACGCAGTATTTT	CASSYGTANTQYF	TRBJ2-3	many	TRBV27	.
TGTGCCAGCACCGAGGGCTGGGGCAATCAGCCCCAGCATTTT	CASTEGWGNQPQHF	TRBJ1-5	few	TRBV28	.
TGTGCCACCAGCAGAGAAGGGGGATACAATCAGCCCCAGCATTTT	CATSREGGYNQPQHF	TRBJ1-5	.	TRBV15	.
TGTGCCAGCAGCCCCTCGACCCGAGGGACAGGCCTAGGGGAGACCCAGTACTTC	CASSPSTRGTGLGETQYF	TRBJ2-5	.	TRBV7-2	TRBD1
TGTGCCAGCAGCCTTGGGGGCGCGAATGAGCAGTTCTTC	CASSLGGANEQFF	TRBJ2-1	few	TRBV27	.
TGTGCCAGCAGCGAACCCGGACTCCTTCCCTACAATGAGCAGTTCTTC	CASSEPGLLPYNEQFF	TRBJ2-1	.	TRBV5-6	.
TGTGCCAGCAGCTCGCGGACTAGCGGGGGGGACCCAGATACGCAGTATTTT	CASSSRTSGGDPDTQYF	TRBJ2-3	many	TRBV7-2	TRBD2
TGTGCCAGCAGCAATGTCCGGGGCTCTGGGGCCAACGTCCTGACTTTC	CASSNVRGSGANVLTF	TRBJ2-6	.	TRBV9	.
TGTGCCAGCAGTGAAGGAGGGGCTGAGCAGTACTTC	CASSEGGAEQYF	TRBJ2-7	many	TRBV2	.
TGTGCCAGCAGCCAAGGTTGGGGGGGGGACCAAGAGACCCAGTACTTC	CASSQGWGGDQETQYF	TRBJ2-5	many	TRBV7-2	TRBD2
TGTGCCAGCAGCTTAGCCGATGAAGGACAGGGGACCTACGAGCAGTACTTC	CASSLADEGQGTYEQYF	TRBJ2-7	many	TRBV7-9	TRBD1
TGCAGTGCTAGCCGGGAGTCAGATTACGAGCAGTACTTC	CSASRESDYEQYF	TRBJ2-7	few	TRBV20-1	.
TGTGCCAGCAGCAAAGACTCTAGCGGGCCGCTGGAGCTGTTTTTT	CASSKDSSGPLELFF	TRBJ2-2	.	TRBV7-9	TRBD2
TGTGCCAGCATCGATAACGGTCTGCAATATTTT	CASIDNGLQYF	TRBJ2-3	.	TRBV2	.
TGTGCCAGCAGTTTCCGGGGAACTGAAGCTTTCTTT	CASSFRGTEAFF	TRBJ1-1	.	TRBV12-3/TRBV12-4	.
TGTGCCAGCAGTGAATCAGGGTCTTCCACTGAAGCTTTCTTT	CASSESGSSTEAFF	TRBJ1-1	.	TRBV2	.
TGTGCCAGCAGTAAAACAGGACTACCAGAGAACACTGAAGCTTTCTTT	CASSKTGLPENTEAFF	TRBJ1-1	few	TRBV2	.
TGTGCCAGCAGCTTAACCGCGGGGGGGCCCTACGAGCAGTACTTC	CASSLTAGGPYEQYF	TRBJ2-7	many	TRBV7-8	TRBD2
TGTGCCAGCAGCTTAGAGGCAACGTACAATGAGCAGTTCTTC	CASSLEATYNEQFF	TRBJ2-1	many	TRBV7-9	.
TGTGCCAGCGGAGGGGGGGAACGCTATGGCTACACCTTC	CASGGGERYGYTF	TRBJ1-2	.	TRBV28	.
TGTGCCAGCAGCTCGACAGGGCCAGGGGAGTTCTTC	CASSSTGPGEFF	TRBJ2-1	few	TRBV11-2	TRBD1